The 18 T cell receptor beta chains listed next were all sequenced from one sample in a study of tumor-infiltrating lymphocytes in primary liver carcinoma. Co-extracted RNA and DNA came from roughly 21-30 mg of unsorted bulk tissue. Making TCR beta cDNA involved 400 to 600 ng total RNA and a constant-region primer. Investigators got TCR beta libraries out of three nested multiplex PCR rounds, done with slightly modified ARM-PCR. Both of the initial two PCR rounds ran for roughly 11 cycles and employed TRBV1-TRBV30 forward primers alongside a C-beta reverse primer. MiXCR, run by TCRdb on the multiplex PCR reads, gives a single entry per CDR3 protein. This sample has some 130,000 distinct CDR3 sequences, with approximately 68% found just once. The sequencing sample was made of tumor-adjacent normal liver tissue. These receptors were collected from a woman aged 55-70 years with primary liver carcinoma and hepatitis B virus infection.

This clonotype was detected ten times or more. The chain carries TRBV14 and TRBJ1-3; TRBD1 aligns across 8 bases. V gave up 2 bases and J gave up 0 bases; unmatched junction bases: 9. The germline V gene has CDR1 SGHDN and CDR2 FVKESK. The CDR3 spans 18 residues. The CDR3 loop reads CASSQQTGALHSGNTIYF. The CDR3 DNA is TGTGCCAGCAGCCAACAGACAGGGGCTCTTCACTCTGGAAACACCATATATTTT.

Points on this clonotype: Its ends do not fully match the called genes, so a read error is possible. The genes are TRBV11-2 and TRBJ2-4, with D hard to call. Per the germline V gene, CDR1 is SGHAT and CDR2 is FQNNGV. The CDR3 length is 17 residues. The CDR3, as DNA: TGTGCCAGCAGCTTAGATCTCTGGAGCTCAGCCAAAAACAATCAGTACTTC. It specifies CASSLDLWSSAKNNQYF. Complete variable domain (other parts from reference TRBV11-2 and TRBJ2-4): EAGVAQSPRYKIIEKRQSVAFWCNPISGHATLYWYQQILGQGPKLLIQFQNNGVVDDSQLPKDRFSAERLKGVDSTLKIQPAKLEDSAVYLCASSLDLWSSAKNNQYFGAGTRLSVL.

Comments on this clonotype: At one end, the junction sequence differs from germline, possibly due to a read error. This chain uses TRBV6-2 or TRBV6-3 with TRBJ2-7; 12 bases fit TRBD1. Germline loops: CDR1 MNHEY, CDR2 SVGEGT. This CDR3 is built from 14 residues. The CDR3, as DNA: TGTGTCAGCAGCCCCGGGACAGGGGGCGAAGAGCTGTACTTC. This gives the protein CVSSPGTGGEELYF.

A note on this clonotype: A much larger clone is a single base away; this may be a read error. The rearrangement links TRBV5-1 to TRBJ1-1; possible D gene TRBD1, 5 bases. CDR1 SGHRS and CDR2 YFSETQ come from the germline V gene. This CDR3 is 13 amino acids long. V was shortened by 3 bases and J by 6 bases, with 12 bases between the two germline ends. This chain's CDR3 is CASSSGRPAEAFF. In DNA, the CDR3 is TGCGCCAGCAGCTCGGGACGGCCAGCTGAAGCTTTCTTT.

This clonotype has just a few counts. This may be a read error, as it is one base from a much larger clone. This chain uses TRBV29-1 with TRBJ1-1; the match to TRBD1 covers 10 bases. This CDR3 contains 12 residues. Looked up from germline, CDR1 is SQVTM and CDR2 is ANQGSEA. CDR3 region: CSGDRGGPEALF. The CDR3 nucleotides are TGCAGCGGGGACAGGGGCGGTCCTGAAGCTCTCTTT. Full variable domain (missing parts from reference TRBV29-1 and TRBJ1-1): SAVISQKPSRDICQRGTSLTIQCQVDSQVTMMFWYRQQPGQSLTLIATANQGSEATYESGFVIDKFPISRPNLTFSTLTVSNMSPEDSSIYLCSGDRGGPEALFGQGTRLTVV.

Sample share makes this clonotype medium-sized. V and J are TRBV11-2 and TRBJ2-7, with D unclear. The CDR3 has 14 amino acids. In germline, CDR1 is SGHAT, CDR2 FQNNGV. V dropped 1 base and J dropped 2 bases, with 9 bases sitting between them. CDR3: CASSLAVRTYEQYF. CDR3 DNA sequence: TGTGCCAGCAGCTTAGCCGTGAGGACCTACGAGCAGTACTTC.

This clonotype showed up many times. As DNA, the CDR3 is TGTGCCAGCAGCTTAGTCTTGGACTCGGGGGAGCAGTACTTC. This codes for CASSLVLDSGEQYF. V and J are TRBV7-8 and TRBJ2-7; D may be TRBD2 (5 bases). Trimming removed 1 base at V and 7 bases at J, with 14 bases between. Germline loops: CDR1 SGHVS, CDR2 FQNEAQ. The CDR3 covers 14 residues.

Note on this clonotype: One base away lies a much larger clone, so this may be a sequencing read error. This rearrangement joins TRBV7-9 to TRBJ2-7; TRBD1 matches at 8 bases. CDR1 SEHNR and CDR2 FQNEAQ come from the germline V gene (reference sequence). The CDR3 has 12 residues. In nucleotides, the CDR3 is TGTGCCAGCAGCGGACAGGGTTACGAGCCGTACTTC. Its protein product is CASSGQGYEPYF.

About this clonotype itself: A junction end diverges from the germline sequence, so it may reflect a read error. This sequence joins TRBV12-3 or TRBV12-4 and TRBJ2-7, with a possible D match to TRBD2 (5 bases). CDR3 length equals 13 residues. CDR3 DNA sequence: TGTGCCAGCAGTCTACAAGTTTCGAGGGCCCCGTTCTTC. Its protein product is CASSLQVSRAPFF.

This clonotype was counted a few times. A much larger clonotype is one base distant, so this may be a read error. The chain recombines TRBV5-6 with TRBJ2-3; unclear D gene. Looked up from germline, CDR1 is SGHDT and CDR2 is YYEEEE. This CDR3 is 12 amino acids long. The CDR3 is CDSSLRPDTQYF. For the CDR3, the DNA is TGTGACAGCAGCTTGCGGCCAGATACGCAGTATTTT.

This clonotype was counted a few times. The junction does not match germline at one end; this may be a read error. The V gene is TRBV7-9, the J gene TRBJ1-2; 9 bases are shared with TRBD1. Looked up from germline, CDR1 is SEHNR and CDR2 is FQNEAQ (reference sequence). This CDR3 spans 16 amino acids. The CDR3 spells CANSLVAGQGSRGYTF. The CDR3 DNA follows: TGTGCCAACAGCTTAGTGGCCGGACAGGGGAGTCGGGGCTACACCTTC.

Remarks on this clonotype: This may stem from a read error, because a much larger clone lies one nucleotide away. This chain links TRBV5-6 with TRBJ2-2; no clear D gene. The CDR3 runs 18 residues. CDR1 SGHDT and CDR2 YYEEEE come from the germline V gene. The V end was cut by 1 base, the J end by 2 bases, with 18 bases between. In DNA form, the CDR3 reads TGTGCCAGCAGCTTGAGGCGGAAGACTGGATTTAACACCGGGGAGCTGTTTTTT. Protein product: CASSLRRKTGFNTGELFF.

About this clonotype itself: A single base separates this from a much larger clone, so it may be a read error. The V gene is TRBV30, the J gene TRBJ2-3, with D maybe TRBD1 (5 bases). The CDR3 extends over 15 amino acids. With 0 bases removed from V and 3 bases from J, the gap between germline ends came to 13 bases. Germline V CDR1 and CDR2: GTSNPN, SVGIG (reference sequence). The CDR3 reads CAWSVPRARTDTQYF. The DNA for the CDR3 is TGTGCCTGGAGTGTACCCAGGGCCCGGACAGATACGCAGTATTTT.

About this clonotype itself: The final CDR3 position lacks the conserved phenylalanine or tryptophan, pointing to a likely read error. The V call is TRBV4-2, the J call TRBJ1-1; D call uncertain. Deletions cut 4 bases from V and 0 bases from J, with 9 bases between. The CDR3 runs to 14 residues. Germline V CDR1 and CDR2: LGHNA, YNFKEQ. CDR3 bases: TGTGCCAGCAGCCTTAGTCAGTTGAACACTGAAGCTTTCGTT. Protein product: CASSLSQLNTEAFV.

The chain is built from TRBV6-5 and TRBJ2-7, with 10 bases aligning to TRBD1. CDR1 is MNHEY, CDR2 SVGAGI, per germline. Trimming took 0 bases from V and 4 from J; bases not matched to a gene: 6. The CDR3 runs 16 residues. In DNA form, the CDR3 reads TGTGCCAGCAGTTACTCGGGACAGGGGATCCTATACGAGCAGTACTTC. Encoded protein: CASSYSGQGILYEQYF.

This rearrangement joins TRBV6-5 to TRBJ1-1, with no clear D. CDR1 is MNHEY, CDR2 SVGAGI, per germline. The CDR3 is 13 amino acids. Trimming removed 0 bases from V and 2 bases from J, with 4 bases in between. CDR3: CASSYSANTEAFF. The CDR3 DNA sequence: TGTGCCAGCAGTTACTCGGCAAACACTGAAGCTTTCTTT.

Points on this clonotype: This may arise from a read error, as a much more abundant clone is one base away. This chain links TRBV5-1 with TRBJ2-3, with 8 bases fitting TRBD1. The CDR3 has 15 amino acids. Germline CDR1 SGHRS, CDR2 YFSETQ. CDR3 DNA: TGCACCAGCAGCTTACGGACAGGGCGGGCAGATACGCAGTATTTT. Translating gives CTSSLRTGRADTQYF.

J is TRBJ1-3 and V is TRBV12-3 or TRBV12-4; D is unresolved. Trimming took off 7 bases at V and 0 bases at J, with 7 bases between the two ends. CDR3 length: 13 amino acids. The DNA for the CDR3 is TGTGCCAGCAACTTTAACTCTGGAAACACCATATATTTT. Residues: CASNFNSGNTIYF.